This note documents a single TCR beta chain sequence. This record belongs to a study of blood T cell repertoires in COVID-19. Produced via immunoSEQ multiplex PCR; TCRdb's table is partial and in-frame only. The data hold approximately 130,000 clones, with around 86% observed a single time. CDR3 length: 15 amino acids. Looked up from germline, CDR1 is SGHRS and CDR2 is YFSETQ. Trimming stripped 4 bases from V and 3 bases from J, with 13 bases between. V gene TRBV5-1 combines with J gene TRBJ1-4; D may be TRBD1 (6 bases). Sequencing was performed on peripheral blood. The TCR sequence derives from a woman in her sixties or seventies with active or convalescent COVID-19. The CDR3 region has the DNA TGCGCCAGCAGCCAAACGGACAGCCCTAATGAAAAACTGTTTTTT. This codes for CASSQTDSPNEKLFF. The full variable domain, rest sourced from reference TRBV5-1 and TRBJ1-4, is KAGVTQTPRYLIKTRGQQVTLSCSPISGHRSVSWYQQTPGQGLQFLFEYFSETQRNKGNFPGRFSGRQFSNSRSEMNVSTLELGDSALYLCASSQTDSPNEKLFFGSGTQLSVL.